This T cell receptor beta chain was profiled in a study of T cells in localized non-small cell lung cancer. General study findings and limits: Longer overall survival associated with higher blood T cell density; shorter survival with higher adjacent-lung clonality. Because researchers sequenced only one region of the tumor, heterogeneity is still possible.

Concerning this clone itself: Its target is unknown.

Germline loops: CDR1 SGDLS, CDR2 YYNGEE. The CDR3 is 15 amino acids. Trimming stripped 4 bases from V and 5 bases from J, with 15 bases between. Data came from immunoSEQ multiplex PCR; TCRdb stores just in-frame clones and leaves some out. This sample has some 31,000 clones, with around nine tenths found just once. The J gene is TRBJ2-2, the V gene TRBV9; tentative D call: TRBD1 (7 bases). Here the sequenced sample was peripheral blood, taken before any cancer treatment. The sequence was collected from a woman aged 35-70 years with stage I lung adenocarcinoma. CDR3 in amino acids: CASSFAGGRTGELFF. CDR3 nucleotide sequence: TGTGCCAGCAGCTTTGCAGGGGGGAGGACCGGGGAGCTGTTTTTT.